These 8 T cell receptor beta chains were all obtained from the same sample, sequenced in a study of blood T cell repertoires in COVID-19. Only in-frame clones appear in the TCRdb table, and some are missing; sequencing was by immunoSEQ multiplex PCR. Counted here are approximately 84,000 clones, more than 80% occurring once; the ten biggest clones make up roughly 30%. Source material: peripheral blood. The receptors were sampled from an elderly woman with acute or convalescent COVID-19.

This clone was seen just once. The chain is built from TRBV28 and TRBJ1-2, with TRBD1 matching over 11 bases. The germline CDR1 and CDR2 sequences are MDHEN and SYDVKM. J was trimmed by 8 bases and V by 4 bases; bases with no gene match: 6. The CDR3 is 14 amino acids. In DNA form, the CDR3 reads TGTGCCAGCAGTTCAGGACAGGGGGCTGGCGGCTACACCTTC. The encoded protein is CASSSGQGAGGYTF.

This chain joins TRBV24-1 and TRBJ2-3, with 14 bases aligning to TRBD2. V gave up 4 bases and J gave up 5 bases; unmatched junction bases: 7. CDR3 length: 17 amino acids. CDR1 is KGHDR and CDR2 is SFDVKD in the germline V gene. The CDR3 sequence is CATSDPGLAGAGDTQYF. The CDR3 region has the DNA TGTGCCACCAGTGACCCGGGACTAGCGGGGGCAGGAGATACGCAGTATTTT.

The V and J genes are TRBV7-3 and TRBJ1-1; the D is unclear. The V gene's germline CDR1 is SGHTA and CDR2 FQGTGA. The CDR3 has 14 residues. Trimming shortened V by 1 base and J by 1 base, and 7 bases separated the two germline ends. CDR3: CASSLNPRNTEAFF. For the CDR3, the DNA is TGTGCCAGCAGCTTAAATCCGCGGAACACTGAAGCTTTCTTT.

CDR3 nucleotides: TGCGCCAGCAGCTTGATTTATCTCGACCCTGGGACATCTTCCTACGAGCAGTACTTC. As protein: CASSLIYLDPGTSSYEQYF. The V and J genes are TRBV5-1 and TRBJ2-7, with a weak D call TRBD1 (6 bases). In germline, CDR1 is SGHRS, CDR2 YFSETQ. V gave up 1 base and J gave up 1 base, with 24 bases separating them. The CDR3 totals 19 residues.

This chain connects TRBV28 to TRBJ1-3; tentative D call: TRBD1 (5 bases). Looked up from germline, CDR1 is MDHEN and CDR2 is SYDVKM. Trimming left V 5 bases short and J 3 bases short, with 14 bases between. The CDR3 spans 15 residues. CDR3 residues: CASSLPGFRGNTIYF. In nucleotides, the CDR3 is TGTGCCAGCAGTCTCCCAGGGTTCCGTGGAAACACCATATATTTT.

V usage is TRBV19 and J usage is TRBJ2-5, with D uncertain. Germline values: CDR1 LNHDA, CDR2 SQIVND (reference sequence). The CDR3 runs 13 residues. V gave up 3 bases and J gave up 2 bases, with 7 bases separating them. The CDR3 protein is CASSINEQETQYF. CDR3 nucleotide sequence: TGTGCCAGTAGTATTAATGAGCAAGAGACCCAGTACTTC.

This clone was picked up one time. The chain has TRBV7-8 and TRBJ1-5; maybe TRBD1 (5 bases). The CDR3 is 16 residues long. Germline-derived CDR1 and CDR2 are SGHVS and FQNEAQ. V shed 0 bases and J shed 0 bases, with 9 bases lying between them. The chain's CDR3 is CASSLAPRASNQPQHF. CDR3 in DNA: TGTGCCAGCAGCTTAGCGCCCAGGGCTAGCAATCAGCCCCAGCATTTT.

This chain links TRBV2 with TRBJ1-5, with TRBD1 as a possible D gene (6 bases). Germline values: CDR1 SNHLY, CDR2 FYNNEI. The CDR3 extends over 13 amino acids. V lost 8 bases, J lost 6 bases, and 14 bases lay in between. The CDR3 protein is CASVTEGGQPQHF. Here the CDR3 DNA reads TGTGCCAGCGTGACAGAAGGGGGTCAGCCCCAGCATTTT.